Listed here is a single T cell receptor (beta chain). What this receptor recognizes is not known. Base-call qualities are not available, and no considerably larger clone is one nucleotide away. The sample comes from a study of T cells in localized non-small cell lung cancer (dated by TCRdb to 2020 to 2021). For the wider study: The study examined T cell repertoires in under 300 patients with early-stage NSCLC and compared tumors with uninvolved tumor-adjacent lungs. The cohort comprised some 240 treatment-naïve NSCLC patients with resected, localized lung tumors. The mean age of the NSCLC patients was about 64 years, with approximately 130 men and 110 or so women.

A distance of 18 bases separates the germline ends of V and J, which lose 4 bases and 8 bases respectively. Reading from cysteine to phenylalanine, the CDR3 counts 14 amino acids. Only the CDR3 DNA is retained, 42 bases long and in frame from the first base. The germline V gene supplies CDR1 SQVTM and CDR2 ANQGSEA. Summary of the overall study and its limitations: Uninvolved tumor-adjacent lung showed the highest T cell clonality, higher than tumor, which suggests more focused antigenic responses in the uninvolved tumor-adjacent lung. Because the study design was exploratory, TCR variables were selected using unadjusted p-values without false-discovery rate correction. Multi-region tumor sequencing was not performed, so intratumor heterogeneity could not be excluded. A median of approximately 55 of the top 100 tumor clones were detected in paired uninvolved adjacent lung, and 28 of these tumor clones were also found among the top 100 clones of the paired uninvolved adjacent lung. Longer overall survival was associated with higher blood T cell density, whereas shorter survival was associated with higher adjacent-lung clonality.

TCR beta CDR3 regions were sequenced from DNA using the immunoSEQ Assay. Regarding the original processing steps: To compute T cell density, TCR beta template counts were normalized to usable DNA, which was estimated by amplifying housekeeping genes. Using the preseqR package, richness was estimated by extrapolating to 120,000 templates for tissue samples and 400,000 templates for PBMC samples. Clonality was defined as one minus Pielou's evenness. To identify tissue-enriched TCRs, differential abundance testing was run on productive amino-acid clonotypes with a minimum total count of 5 and an alpha of 0.1. Repertoire overlap between compartments was quantified with the Jaccard Index and Morisita Overlap Index. GLIPH clustered TCR beta CDR3s with public tetramer-defined viral CDR3s; viral motifs required at least three viral sequences plus V-gene enrichment. Imported from immuneACCESS, the table was reduced by TCRdb to in-frame sequences with V and J called. These copies leave out some clones; in studies compared against another copy, an unresolved V gene accounts for under half, and the cause of the remainder is not known. V and J calls and clone size are copied from that table; D and trimming were computed from the DNA. For this sample the table gives more than 9,000 clones, of which more than 45% were detected only once. 4% to 5% of the sample rests with the top ten.

This TCR derives from a woman aged 40-75 years with stage II squamous cell lung carcinoma. This sequence uses TRBV29-1 and TRBJ2-1, with the D gene not clear enough to name. Sequences were derived from lymph node tissue, sampled before any cancer treatment. The encoded CDR3 is CSVGGRILGDEQFF. The nucleotide sequence reads as follows: TGCAGCGTTGGCGGCCGGATCCTCGGCGATGAGCAGTTCTTC.